This T cell receptor (beta chain) was captured in a study of blood T cell repertoires in COVID-19. About the research overall: The origin of the acute and convalescent COVID-19 samples was the United States, Italy and Spain. PBMCs, B-cell-depleted T cells, or T cells were the source of the cDNA or gDNA that made up the material.

Original analysis: Reference gene primer amplification yielded estimated nucleated cell counts. Clones were read by immunoSEQ multiplex PCR, and TCRdb kept only the in-frame ones, dropping some. That table gives V, J and clone size, and the DNA gave D and trimming. The profile shows tens of thousands of clones, 65% to 90% of them singletons. Per germline, CDR1 PRHDT and CDR2 FYEKMQ (reference sequence). V shed 4 bases, J shed 5 bases, and the junction held 5 bases outside the gene matches. CDR3 length equals 14 residues. This TCR was recovered from an elderly man with acute or convalescent COVID-19. The sample consisted of peripheral blood. The V call is TRBV13, the J call TRBJ2-3; 8 bases align to TRBD1. The CDR3 DNA follows: TGTGCCAGCAGCTCCCAGGGGGCCGGAGATACGCAGTATTTT. Translation: CASSSQGAGDTQYF.